Presented here are 30 T cell receptor beta chains from one specimen sequenced in a study of blood T cells in healthy people across ages. It was with a sample-barcoded 5' primer and a J-beta primer mix that a second PCR of roughly 6 to 12 cycles was run. TCRdb independently ran MiXCR on the 5' RACE reads; one entry per CDR3 protein. The sample holds about 540,000 distinct CDR3 sequences; more than 20% are singletons and the top ten take approximately 8.7%. Separately, the same data were catalogued under a study of T cells of mothers and their children.

Material for sequencing was blood. The receptors were gathered from a boy younger than 18 in good health.

The chain employs TRBV5-1 and TRBJ2-3; possible D gene TRBD1, 7 bases. Trimming pared 4 bases from V and 7 bases from J, leaving 19 bases between. This CDR3 has 15 amino acids. CDR1 and CDR2 (germline): SGHRS, YFSETQ. The CDR3, as DNA: TGCGCCAGCAGCCCGGAGGGTGGACAGGTACATACGCAGTATTTT. Protein: CASSPEGGQVHTQYF.

The V and J genes are TRBV25-1 and TRBJ2-1; maybe TRBD2 (6 bases). V was pared by 8 bases and J by 6 bases, with 14 bases between. Germline V gene data show CDR1 as MGHDK and CDR2 as SYGVNS. This CDR3 is built from 13 residues. The CDR3 loop is CASGGLAANEQFF. The CDR3 DNA is TGTGCCAGCGGGGGTTTAGCGGCCAATGAGCAGTTCTTC.

The sample holds a few counts of this clonotype. The chain is built from TRBV21-1 and TRBJ2-1; the table names TRBD2, a call not compared with the DNA. TRBV21-1 is labeled a pseudogene. The CDR3 spans 14 residues. As DNA, the CDR3 is TGTGCCAGCAGCAAAATAGGGACTAGCGGTGAGCAGTTCTTC. Translation: CASSKIGTSGEQFF.

V gene TRBV2 combines with J gene TRBJ2-1, with D tentatively TRBD1 or TRBD2 (5 bases each). The germline gives CDR1 SNHLY, CDR2 FYNNEI. V was cut by 11 bases and J by 3 bases, with 20 bases left in between. CDR3 size: 15 residues. CDR3 in DNA: TGTGCCCAGAGCAAGACGGGGACCAACTACAATGAGCAGTTCTTC. It codes for CAQSKTGTNYNEQFF.

There are many counts of this clonotype. V gene TRBV5-5 combines with J gene TRBJ2-7; D gene uncertain. Germline lookup yields CDR1 SGHKS and CDR2 YYEKEE (reference sequence). Trimming pared 3 bases from V and 0 bases from J, leaving 13 bases between. This CDR3 comprises 15 residues. The CDR3 sequence is CASSYHMVSSYEQYF. The CDR3, as DNA: TGTGCCAGCAGCTACCACATGGTAAGCTCCTACGAGCAGTACTTC.

This chain links TRBV27 with TRBJ1-6, with a possible D match to TRBD1 (5 bases). The CDR3 totals 15 residues. The germline V and J ends were trimmed by 5 bases and 10 bases, with 18 bases remaining between them. Germline V CDR1 and CDR2: MNHEY, SMNVEV (reference sequence). The CDR3 reads CASSRLRGHGSPLHF. The CDR3 nucleotides are TGTGCCAGCAGTCGACTAAGGGGCCACGGCTCACCCCTCCACTTT.

This chain connects TRBV25-1 to TRBJ1-3; D not certain. The CDR3 totals 12 residues. The germline CDR1 and CDR2 sequences are MGHDK and SYGVNS. V dropped 5 bases and J dropped 3 bases, with 5 bases sitting between them. The CDR3 nucleotides read TGTGCCAGCAGTTACCTTGGAAACACCATATATTTT. Translation gives CASSYLGNTIYF.

This clonotype came up a few times. The CDR3 does not close with the conserved phenylalanine or tryptophan, likely indicating a read error. The chain couples TRBV4-3 to TRBJ2-7, with D possibly TRBD1 on 5 matching bases. CDR1 and CDR2 from the germline V gene are LGHNA and YSLEER. The CDR3 is made up of 17 amino acids. V lost 0 bases to trimming and J lost 2 bases, with 17 bases between them. The CDR3 region is CASSQDRIGVGTYEQYL. Here the CDR3 DNA reads TGCGCCAGCAGCCAAGATCGCATAGGGGTCGGAACCTACGAGCAGTACCTC.

This chain connects TRBV20-1 to TRBJ2-1, with TRBD1 identical over 11 bases. Germline V lookup: CDR1 DFQATT, CDR2 SNEGSKA (reference sequence). The length of the CDR3 is 16 residues. V trimming: 0 bases; J trimming: 3 bases; junction bases outside the gene matches: 4. Here the CDR3 DNA reads TGCAGTGCTAGAGATCCGGGACAGGGGGTCTACAATGAGCAGTTCTTC. It encodes CSARDPGQGVYNEQFF.

The chain links TRBV6-5 to TRBJ2-5; 14 bases are shared with TRBD2. The end of the DNA is better explained by TRBJ2-1, so the J call may be wrong. Per germline, CDR1 MNHEY and CDR2 SVGAGI. This CDR3 spans 19 amino acids. CDR3 nucleotide sequence: TGTGCCAGCAGTTTGACTAGCGGGGGGGCCTCTATAACGTACAATGAGCAGTTCTTC. Encoded protein: CASSLTSGGASITYNEQFF.

This clonotype showed up just a few times. J is TRBJ2-2 and V is TRBV12-3 or TRBV12-4, with no clear D. Trimming stripped 6 bases from V and 5 bases from J, with 13 bases between. The CDR3 loop spans 14 amino acids. The CDR3 DNA sequence: TGTGCCAGCAGCCCCTCGCTTAGTACCGGGGAGCTGTTTTTT. This codes for CASSPSLSTGELFF.

The chain links TRBV7-9 to TRBJ1-2, with D tentatively TRBD1 (5 bases). V dropped 0 bases and J dropped 6 bases, with 11 bases sitting between them. The CDR3 has 14 residues. Germline V CDR1 and CDR2: SEHNR, FQNEAQ (reference sequence). The CDR3 spells CASSLAGGVNGYTF. CDR3 nucleotides: TGTGCCAGCAGCTTAGCGGGGGGGGTCAATGGCTACACCTTC.

In this sample, this clonotype turned up a few times. The rearrangement links TRBV7-9 to TRBJ1-1; TRBD1 is a possible D gene (5 bases). CDR1 SEHNR and CDR2 FQNEAQ come from the germline V gene (reference sequence). The CDR3 spans 16 residues. V lost 5 bases, J lost 1 base, and 17 bases lay in between. CDR3 bases: TGTGCCAGCAGCCGAGGGTCGGGACGGAAGAACACTGAAGCTTTCTTT. This encodes CASSRGSGRKNTEAFF. The full variable domain, rest sourced from reference TRBV7-9 and TRBJ1-1, is DTGVSQNPRHKITKRGQNVTFRCDPISEHNRLYWYRQTLGQGPEFLTYFQNEAQLEKSRLLSDRFSAERPKGSFSTLEIQRTEQGDSAMYLCASSRGSGRKNTEAFFGQGTRLTVV.

J is TRBJ1-2 and V is TRBV27; possible D gene TRBD1, 6 bases. This CDR3 comprises 15 residues. Trimming took 0 bases from V and 6 from J, leaving 14 bases between them. Germline CDR1 reads MNHEY; CDR2 reads SMNVEV (reference sequence). In DNA form, the CDR3 reads TGTGCCAGCAGTTTATCGTCGGGGGCCTGGGATGGCTACACCTTC. Protein product: CASSLSSGAWDGYTF.

J is TRBJ2-5 and V is TRBV27; 16 bases are shared with TRBD2. TRBJ2-1 matches the DNA end more closely, so the J call is doubtful. The CDR3 has 16 residues. Per germline, CDR1 MNHEY and CDR2 SMNVEV (reference sequence). The CDR3: CASSLGTSGRVNEQFF. CDR3 nucleotides: TGTGCCAGCAGTCTTGGGACTAGCGGGAGGGTAAATGAGCAGTTCTTC.

This clonotype was seen once. The chain is built from TRBV7-6 and TRBJ1-4, with D possibly TRBD1 on 5 matching bases. The V gene's germline CDR1 is SGHVS and CDR2 FNYEAQ. The CDR3 is made up of 16 amino acids. Trimming took 5 bases from V and 4 from J, leaving 17 bases between them. The CDR3 loop reads CASSVGKTANNEKLFF. CDR3 in DNA: TGTGCCAGCAGCGTAGGGAAGACAGCAAATAATGAAAAACTGTTTTTT.

The chain links TRBV12-3 or TRBV12-4 to TRBJ2-3, with 10 bases identical to TRBD2. Losses at the gene ends were 5 bases for V and 2 bases for J; bases not matched to a gene: 7. The CDR3 spans 16 residues. For the CDR3, the DNA is TGTGCCAGCAGTCCCAGGACTAGCGGAAACACAGATACGCAGTATTTT. It codes for CASSPRTSGNTDTQYF.

The chain combines TRBV5-1 with TRBJ2-7; TRBD1 matches at 10 bases. CDR3 length equals 13 residues. Germline-derived CDR1 and CDR2 are SGHRS and YFSETQ. The junction had 3 bases not matched to a gene; V was cut back by 4 bases and J by 5 bases. This chain's CDR3 is CASSRGTGDEQYF. The CDR3, as DNA: TGCGCCAGCAGCCGGGGGACAGGGGACGAGCAGTACTTC. Supplemented by reference TRBV5-1 and TRBJ2-7, the full variable domain reads KAGVTQTPRYLIKTRGQQVTLSCSPISGHRSVSWYQQTPGQGLQFLFEYFSETQRNKGNFPGRFSGRQFSNSRSEMNVSTLELGDSALYLCASSRGTGDEQYFGPGTRLTVT.

The rearrangement links TRBV11-2 to TRBJ1-1, with 8 bases aligning to TRBD1. CDR1 and CDR2 (germline): SGHAT, FQNNGV. The CDR3 has 12 amino acids. V dropped 5 bases and J dropped 7; count of bases not matched to a gene: 3. The CDR3 DNA reads as TGTGCCAGCAGCCGGACAGGGTTTGAAGCTTTCTTT. This gives the protein CASSRTGFEAFF. Full variable domain (remainder filled in from reference TRBV11-2 and TRBJ1-1): EAGVAQSPRYKIIEKRQSVAFWCNPISGHATLYWYQQILGQGPKLLIQFQNNGVVDDSQLPKDRFSAERLKGVDSTLKIQPAKLEDSAVYLCASSRTGFEAFFGQGTRLTVV.

This clonotype came up a few times. The J gene is TRBJ1-4, the V gene TRBV18, with 8 positions matching TRBD1. The CDR3 length is 15 residues. Germline lookup yields CDR1 KGHSH and CDR2 LQKENI. J was trimmed by 5 bases and V by 3 bases; bases with no gene match: 5. CDR3 amino acids: CASSPRTGLNEKLFF. The CDR3 coding sequence is TGTGCCAGCTCACCCCGGACAGGGCTGAATGAAAAACTGTTTTTT.

CDR3 nucleotides: TGCAGCGTGGTTGGGACCGCGAGCTCCTACAATGAGCAGTTCTTC. Its translation: CSVVGTASSYNEQFF. This chain uses TRBV29-1 with TRBJ2-1; tentatively, D is TRBD1 or TRBD2 (5 bases each). Germline CDR1 is SQVTM and CDR2 is ANQGSEA. V was shortened by 6 bases and J by 0 bases, with 15 bases between the two germline ends. CDR3 length: 15 amino acids.

This clonotype was detected a few times. V and J are TRBV29-1 and TRBJ2-1, with 9 bases aligning to TRBD2. V was clipped by 4 bases and J by 4 bases; unmatched bases: 8. There are 15 residues in the CDR3. CDR1 SQVTM and CDR2 ANQGSEA come from the germline V gene. CDR3 DNA: TGCAGCGTTGGGGAAGGTCTAGCGGGGTACAATGAGCAGTTCTTC. It is translated as CSVGEGLAGYNEQFF.

With respect to this clonotype: The junction does not match germline at one end; this may be a read error. The CDR3 nucleotides are TGCAGCGTTGATGGCGTCGGACTAGCGGACGACAAAGAGCAGTTCTTC. Translating it yields CSVDGVGLADDKEQFF. V gene TRBV29-1 combines with J gene TRBJ2-1, with TRBD2 identical over 10 bases. CDR3 length: 16 amino acids. From germline, CDR1 is SQVTM and CDR2 ANQGSEA.

In its sample, this clonotype was seen a few times. This chain uses TRBV12-3 or TRBV12-4 with TRBJ2-7; possible D gene TRBD2, 6 bases. CDR3 length equals 15 residues. V was cut by 8 bases and J by 2 bases, with 19 bases left in between. CDR3 sequence (DNA): TGTGCCAGCTGCCGCGCGGGCGGGGAGCCCTACGAGCAGTACTTC. This gives the protein CASCRAGGEPYEQYF.

This rearrangement joins TRBV27 to TRBJ1-4; D not resolved. V shed 0 bases and J shed 8 bases, with 19 bases lying between them. Germline V gene lookup returns CDR1 MNHEY and CDR2 SMNVEV (reference sequence). This CDR3 contains 17 residues. CDR3 coding DNA: TGTGCCAGCAGTTTATCCTTGGCAGCTACGAAAGGAGAAAAACTGTTTTTT. Its translation: CASSLSLAATKGEKLFF.

This clonotype has at least ten counts. CDR3 in amino acids: CAISVYPGVETQYF. DNA for the CDR3: TGTGCCATCAGTGTCTATCCGGGAGTAGAGACCCAGTACTTC. J is TRBJ2-5 and V is TRBV10-3, with D maybe TRBD2 (6 bases). This CDR3 region has 14 residues. Germline loops: CDR1 ENHRY, CDR2 SYGVKD. V was cut by 4 bases and J by 4 bases, with 13 bases left in between.

The chain is built from TRBV24-1 and TRBJ2-7, with D possibly matching TRBD1 (6 bases). Germline V gene lookup returns CDR1 KGHDR and CDR2 SFDVKD. Trimming removed 2 bases from V and 0 bases from J, with 10 bases in between. The CDR3 runs to 15 residues. CDR3 protein: CATSDSQTGSYEQYF. CDR3 coding DNA: TGTGCCACCAGTGATTCGCAGACAGGCTCCTACGAGCAGTACTTC.

V usage is TRBV4-1 and J usage is TRBJ2-1; 9 nucleotides align to TRBD2. Judging by the DNA end, TRBJ2-7 fits better; the J call may be wrong. There are 16 residues in the CDR3. Germline loops: CDR1 MGHRA, CDR2 YSYEKL. The DNA of the CDR3 is TGCGCCAGCAGCCAAGTCTGGGCTAGCGGGACGGGGGGGCAGTACTTC. It encodes CASSQVWASGTGGQYF.

This clonotype showed up just a few times. The V and J genes are TRBV4-1 and TRBJ1-6; D is uncertain. The CDR3 runs to 12 residues. The germline V and J ends were trimmed by 0 bases and 10 bases, with 4 bases remaining between them. Germline assignment: CDR1 MGHRA and CDR2 YSYEKL. The CDR3 region is CASSQEWSPLHF. The CDR3 DNA is TGCGCCAGCAGCCAAGAGTGGTCACCCCTCCACTTT.

The chain uses TRBV15 and TRBJ2-7; TRBD1 is a possible D gene (5 bases). Trimming left V 7 bases short and J 5 bases short, with 18 bases between. This CDR3 is built from 14 residues. The germline CDR1 and CDR2 sequences are LNHNV and YYDKDF (reference sequence). The CDR3 DNA reads TGTGCCACCACCGACTTTATAGGGGCGGACGAGCAGTACTTC. This sequence encodes CATTDFIGADEQYF. Filled out from reference TRBV15 and TRBJ2-7, the complete variable domain reads DAMVIQNPRYQVTQFGKPVTLSCSQTLNHNVMYWYQQKSSQAPKLLFHYYDKDFNNEADTPDNFQSRRPNTSFCFLDIRSPGLGDTAMYLCATTDFIGADEQYFGPGTRLTVT.